The 26 T cell receptor beta chains below come from one sample, sequenced in a study of immune heterogeneity within non-small cell lung tumors. Template came from bulk tumor genomic DNA, at 600 ng per sample. Several spatially distant biopsies were obtained per primary tumor intraoperatively. Curative surgical treatment was performed in patients who had newly diagnosed, untreated non-small cell lung cancer. Multiplex PCR with 32 V and 13 J primers amplified TCR beta CDR3. A single record per CDR3 protein comes from TCRdb applying MiXCR to the multiplex PCR reads. The table has approximately 29,000 distinct CDR3 sequences, 28% seen once. The sample taken for sequencing was lung tumor tissue. The receptor source for this set is a man between 35 and 55 years old with non-small cell lung cancer.

This rearrangement joins TRBV18 to TRBJ2-3, with 9 bases matching TRBD2. The CDR3 runs to 16 residues. V lost 3 bases and J lost 6; bases outside the gene matches: 10. Germline V lookup: CDR1 KGHSH, CDR2 LQKENI. DNA for the CDR3: TGTGCCAGCTCACCGGGAGTAGCGGGAGTCAGGGATACGCAGTATTTT. This gives the protein CASSPGVAGVRDTQYF.

On this clonotype: This sequence may be a read error, since a much larger clone differs from it by one base. This chain links TRBV30 with TRBJ2-7; D is ambiguous. Germline V lookup: CDR1 GTSNPN, CDR2 SVGIG (reference sequence). The CDR3 has 12 residues. CDR3 nucleotides: TGTGCCTGGAGTTGGTCTTCCTACGCGCAGTACTTC. As protein: CAWSWSSYAQYF.

On this clonotype itself: One junction end does not reproduce the germline sequence, and a read error may be involved. V gene TRBV7-9 combines with J gene TRBJ2-7; possibly TRBD2 for D (6 bases). Germline lookup yields CDR1 SEHNR and CDR2 FQNEAQ (reference sequence). This CDR3 region has 14 residues. As DNA, the CDR3 is TGTGCCAGCATCTTAGTCGGGAGCCCCTACGAGCAGTACTTC. Its protein is CASILVGSPYEQYF.

The rearrangement joins TRBV3-1 to TRBJ2-1; 8 nucleotides align to TRBD2. V trimming: 3 bases; J trimming: 8 bases; junction bases outside the gene matches: 9. The CDR3 length is 15 residues. The germline V gene encodes CDR1 LGHDT and CDR2 YNNKEL (reference sequence). CDR3 residues: CASSHTPTSGDEQFF. CDR3 DNA sequence: TGTGCCAGCAGCCACACCCCCACTAGCGGCGATGAGCAGTTCTTC.

This chain links TRBV3-1 with TRBJ2-3; D call uncertain. CDR1 is LGHDT and CDR2 is YNNKEL in the germline V gene (reference sequence). The CDR3 covers 13 residues. Trimming took off 2 bases at V and 9 bases at J, with 12 bases between the two ends. This chain's CDR3 is CASSQNPPETQYF. CDR3 nucleotides: TGTGCCAGCAGCCAAAATCCGCCCGAAACGCAGTATTTT.

This rearrangement joins TRBV27 to TRBJ2-2; 7 bases align to TRBD1. The germline gives CDR1 MNHEY, CDR2 SMNVEV (reference sequence). The CDR3 is 15 residues long. V was pared by 6 bases and J by 6 bases, with 10 bases of the junction left unmatched. CDR3 residues: CASSPDRQFAGELFF. CDR3 nucleotide sequence: TGTGCCAGCAGCCCGGACAGGCAATTTGCCGGGGAGCTGTTTTTT.

Worth noting for this clonotype: Because the CDR3 is missing its conserved closing phenylalanine or tryptophan, this is likely a read error. This chain joins TRBV24-1 and TRBJ1-4, with D possibly matching TRBD1 (6 bases). Germline V CDR1 and CDR2: KGHDR, SFDVKD. Trimming stripped 3 bases from V and 4 bases from J, with 11 bases between. The CDR3 runs 15 residues. As DNA, the CDR3 is TGTGCCACCAGTGATGGACAGCTGGTTAATGAAAAACTGTTTTCT. It translates to CATSDGQLVNEKLFS.

The V gene is TRBV11-1, the J gene TRBJ2-1, with 12 bases that match TRBD2. Germline V gene sequence: CDR1 SGHAT, CDR2 FQDESV (reference sequence). CDR3 length: 16 amino acids. V lost 4 bases and J lost 7; bases outside the gene matches: 8. CDR3 in amino acids: CASSSRTSGMFNEQFF. CDR3 DNA: TGTGCCAGCAGCTCTCGGACTAGCGGGATGTTTAATGAGCAGTTCTTC.

Turning to this clonotype: This may arise from a read error, as a much more abundant clone is one base away. The J gene is TRBJ1-2, the V gene TRBV5-1, with 8 bases fitting TRBD1. Losses at the gene ends were 2 bases for V and 6 bases for J; bases not matched to a gene: 12. Germline CDR1 reads SGHRS; CDR2 reads YFSETQ. The CDR3 is 16 amino acids. The CDR3 sequence: CASSLQPGQGADGYTF. The DNA of the CDR3 is TGCGCCAGCAGCTTACAACCCGGCCAGGGGGCTGATGGCTACACCTTC.

This clonotype was detected only a few times. This may come from a read error, since a much larger clone is one base off. The chain has TRBV30 and TRBJ1-4; weak D call: TRBD1 (5 bases). CDR1 is GTSNPN, CDR2 SVGIG, per germline (reference sequence). V was trimmed by 3 bases and J by 4 bases, leaving 12 bases between them. This CDR3 has 14 residues. CDR3 DNA: TGTGCCTGGAGGCAAACAGGCGGTAATGAAAAACTGTTTTTT. It encodes CAWRQTGGNEKLFF. Supplemented by reference TRBV30 and TRBJ1-4, the full variable domain reads SQTIHQWPATLVQPVGSPLSLECTVEGTSNPNLYWYRQAAGRGLQLLFYSVGIGQISSEVPQNLSASRPQDRQFILSSKKLLLSDSGFYLCAWRQTGGNEKLFFGSGTQLSVL.

This chain uses TRBV9 with TRBJ2-1; 8 bases agree with TRBD1. Germline CDR1 reads SGDLS; CDR2 reads YYNGEE. V trimming: 4 bases; J trimming: 5 bases; junction bases outside the gene matches: 5. There are 14 residues in the CDR3. CDR3 residues: CASSPTGGNNEQFF. The DNA of the CDR3 is TGTGCCAGCAGCCCAACAGGGGGGAACAATGAGCAGTTCTTC.

As concerns this clonotype: This clone may be a read error of a much larger clone one base away. The missing conserved phenylalanine or tryptophan at the end of this CDR3 makes a read error likely. The chain recombines TRBV2 with TRBJ1-6; D is ambiguous. The ends were cut back, 7 bases at V and 0 bases at J, with 13 bases in the middle. CDR1 SNHLY and CDR2 FYNNEI come from the germline V gene. This CDR3 comprises 16 residues. The CDR3 reads CASTKAGNSYNSPLHS. In nucleotides, the CDR3 is TGTGCCAGCACGAAGGCCGGGAACTCCTATAATTCACCCCTCCACTCT.

Ten or more counts support this clonotype. V usage is TRBV6-1 and J usage is TRBJ2-3; 10 positions match TRBD1. Per germline, CDR1 MNHNS and CDR2 SASEGT. CDR3 length: 15 residues. The trim removed 8 bases at V and 6 bases at J, leaving 11 bases unmatched. In DNA form, the CDR3 reads TGTGCCAGCTGGACAGGGGGACTACCAGACGATACGCAGTATTTT. Encoded protein: CASWTGGLPDDTQYF.

With respect to this clonotype: A read error is possible here, since a much larger clone lies one base away. The V and J genes are TRBV24-1 and TRBJ2-6; TRBD1 might be the D (5 bases). The CDR3 contains 18 residues. Per the germline V gene, CDR1 is KGHDR and CDR2 is SFDVKD. CDR3 amino acids: CATSDLEDPQIGAYVLTF. The CDR3 DNA follows: TGTGCCACCAGTGATTTGGAGGATCCTCAGATTGGGGCCTACGTCCTGACTTTC.

Sample share makes this clonotype medium-sized. V and J are TRBV11-2 and TRBJ2-2; unclear D gene. V shed 0 bases and J shed 7 bases, with 9 bases lying between them. Germline V gives CDR1 SGHAT, CDR2 FQNNGV. The CDR3 runs to 14 residues. The CDR3: CASSLDFPGGELFF. CDR3 in DNA: TGTGCCAGCAGCTTAGACTTTCCTGGCGGGGAGCTGTTTTTT.

This clonotype was detected ten times or more. The genes are TRBV6-1 and TRBJ1-6, with a tentative D call TRBD1 (5 bases). The CDR3 has 14 residues. Germline V gives CDR1 MNHNS, CDR2 SASEGT. Trimming took 6 bases from V and 5 from J, leaving 11 bases between them. The CDR3 protein is CASSQLGDNSPLHF. The CDR3, as DNA: TGTGCCAGCAGCCAACTGGGGGATAATTCACCCCTCCACTTT.

This clonotype was found many times. The chain combines TRBV18 with TRBJ1-3; D is undetermined. V shed 2 bases and J shed 4 bases, with 12 bases lying between them. Germline V CDR1 and CDR2: KGHSH, LQKENI. This CDR3 comprises 15 residues. The CDR3 sequence: CASSPAQVSGNTIYF. CDR3 DNA sequence: TGTGCCAGCTCACCAGCGCAGGTCTCCGGAAACACCATATATTTT.

This chain links TRBV25-1 with TRBJ2-1; 8 nucleotides agree with TRBD1. Germline-derived CDR1 and CDR2 are MGHDK and SYGVNS. The CDR3 is 12 residues long. V lost 6 bases to trimming and J lost 10 bases; unmatched junction nucleotides: 5. CDR3 residues: CASSQTGAEQFF. CDR3 sequence (DNA): TGTGCCAGCAGCCAGACAGGGGCGGAGCAGTTCTTC.

As for this clonotype: A much larger clone lies one base from this, so it may be a read error. The chain couples TRBV15 to TRBJ1-2; the match to TRBD1 covers 8 bases. There are 12 residues in the CDR3. After removal of 8 bases from V and 7 bases from J, the junction contained 6 bases not matched to a gene. CDR1 and CDR2 from the germline V gene are LNHNV and YYDKDF (reference sequence). As DNA, the CDR3 is TGTGCCACCCTACAGGGGGGTGGTGGCTACACCTTC. The encoded protein is CATLQGGGGYTF.

This clonotype showed up just a few times. The V and J genes are TRBV7-8 and TRBJ2-1, with D perhaps TRBD2 (5 bases). The V gene's germline CDR1 is SGHVS and CDR2 FQNEAQ. V lost 2 bases, J lost 0 bases, and 14 bases lay in between. CDR3 length: 17 amino acids. The chain's CDR3 is CASSLPAAVSSYNEQFF. CDR3 coding DNA: TGTGCCAGCAGCTTACCAGCGGCCGTTAGCTCCTACAATGAGCAGTTCTTC. Full variable domain (remainder filled in from reference TRBV7-8 and TRBJ2-1): GAGVSQSPRYKVAKRGQDVALRCDPISGHVSLFWYQQALGQGPEFLTYFQNEAQLDKSGLPSDRFFAERPEGSVSTLKIQRTQQEDSAVYLCASSLPAAVSSYNEQFFGPGTRLTVL.

This clonotype appeared a few times. The V and J genes are TRBV3-1 and TRBJ1-5; no clear D. CDR1 is LGHDT, CDR2 YNNKEL, per germline (reference sequence). This CDR3 contains 13 residues. V was pared by 0 bases and J by 5 bases, with 5 bases between. The CDR3 nucleotides read TGTGCCAGCAGCCAAGATATCGATCAGCCCCAGCATTTT. Its translation: CASSQDIDQPQHF.

About this clonotype: Just one base apart from a much larger clone, this may be a read error. The J gene is TRBJ1-1, the V gene TRBV11-1; TRBD1 might be the D (5 bases). Germline V gives CDR1 SGHAT, CDR2 FQDESV (reference sequence). The CDR3 extends over 14 amino acids. As DNA, the CDR3 is TGTGCCAACAGCCCCATGGGGCGAAGCACTGAAGCTTTCTTT. Residues: CANSPMGRSTEAFF.

The chain has TRBV19 and TRBJ2-7; 8 bases match TRBD2. V was clipped by 9 bases and J by 6 bases; unmatched bases: 4. The CDR3 consists of 11 residues. From germline, CDR1 is LNHDA and CDR2 SQIVND (reference sequence). The CDR3 coding sequence is TGTGCCAGCGGGGGGGGGAGCGAGCAGTACTTC. Residues: CASGGGSEQYF.

As for this clonotype: A clone one base away is much larger, so this may be a read error. This chain joins TRBV20-1 and TRBJ1-5; TRBD1 matches 7 bases. In germline, CDR1 is DFQATT, CDR2 SNEGSKA (reference sequence). CDR3 length: 18 residues. V trimming: 0 bases; J trimming: 4 bases; junction bases outside the gene matches: 15. CDR3 in DNA: TGCAGTGCTAGAGATGATTGGAGGGGACAGAGTTATAATCAGCCCCAGCATTTT. This gives the protein CSARDDWRGQSYNQPQHF.

This chain uses TRBV4-2 with TRBJ2-1; TRBD2 aligns across 9 bases. The CDR3 is 16 residues long. V was clipped by 0 bases and J by 5 bases; unmatched bases: 5. CDR1 LGHNA and CDR2 YNFKEQ come from the germline V gene. Written as DNA, the CDR3 is TGTGCCAGCAGCCAAGACTGCGGGAGGGCCAACAATGAGCAGTTCTTC. Its protein product is CASSQDCGRANNEQFF.

Ten or more counts support this clonotype. The rearrangement links TRBV29-1 to TRBJ2-1; D unclear. V was pared by 4 bases and J by 5 bases, with 12 bases between. Germline V gene data show CDR1 as SQVTM and CDR2 as ANQGSEA. CDR3 length: 13 amino acids. The CDR3 DNA follows: TGCAGCGTTGGTGTCCCATCCCACAATGAGCAGTTCTTC. Protein sequence: CSVGVPSHNEQFF.